This TCR beta chain stems from a study of blood T cell repertoires in COVID-19. Per germline, CDR1 LGHDT and CDR2 YNNKEL (reference sequence). V gave up 5 bases and J gave up 8 bases; unmatched junction bases: 11. The CDR3 is 15 amino acids. Sequencing was performed with immunoSEQ multiplex PCR; in TCRdb, only in-frame clones are kept and a portion is missing. The sample holds around 300,000 clones; about 90% are singletons and the top ten take about 5%. The material sequenced was PBMCs or T cells enriched from blood (not recorded which). The gene calls are TRBV3-1 (or the pseudogene TRBV3-2) and TRBJ1-4, with 7 nucleotides matching TRBD1. The origin of this receptor is a man aged 25-45 years who had recovered from COVID-19. The CDR3 is CASSSRDLQGEKLFF. CDR3 nucleotide sequence: TGTGCCAGCAGCAGCCGGGACCTACAGGGGGAAAAACTGTTTTTT.